This TCR beta chain originates from a study of human T cells and chemical hapten exposure. Study details: The sensitizing agent was 2% DPC, placed on roughly 2 cm by roughly 2 cm of upper inner arm skin.

Germline CDR1 is MDHEN and CDR2 is SYDVKM. The V segment lost 5 bases and the J segment 0 bases; nucleotides outside the gene matches: 5. The CDR3 totals 16 residues. Time point meaning: patch test 1, 2 weeks after DPC sensitization. Treatment given: therapeutic diphenylcyclopropenone sensitization with weekly scalp DPC. During construction of the library, unique molecular identifiers were attached to individual cDNA molecules for quantitative, reproducible TCR counting. TCRdb fed the RACE reads into MiXCR, producing one record per CDR3 protein. The sample holds 150,000 to 200,000 distinct CDR3 sequences; more than 12% are singletons and the top ten take about 1.7%. Study results and limitations: Donor immune responses may differ from healthy people's, since all donors had alopecia.

This clonotype came up many times. Its specificity is not known. This TCR derives from a woman between 25 and 40 years old with alopecia areata. Some clones in this sample may be carry-over from other donors' samples. The chain combines TRBV28 with TRBJ1-5, with 9 bases lining up with TRBD1. Here the sequenced sample was whole blood, taken in connection with sensitization to the hapten diphenylcyclopropenone (DPC). CDR3 in amino acids: CASSPPDRGSNQPQHF. The CDR3 nucleotides read TGTGCCAGCAGTCCCCCGGACAGGGGTAGCAATCAGCCCCAGCATTTT.